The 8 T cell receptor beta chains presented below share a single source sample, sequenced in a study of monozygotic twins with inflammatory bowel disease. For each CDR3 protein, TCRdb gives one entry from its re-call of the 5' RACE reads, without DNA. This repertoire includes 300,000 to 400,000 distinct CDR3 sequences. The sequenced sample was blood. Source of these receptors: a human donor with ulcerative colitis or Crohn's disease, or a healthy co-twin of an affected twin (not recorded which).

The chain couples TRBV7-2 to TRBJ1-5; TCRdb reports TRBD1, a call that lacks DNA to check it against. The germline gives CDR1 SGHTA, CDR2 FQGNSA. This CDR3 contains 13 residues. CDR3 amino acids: CASSRTGLQPQHF. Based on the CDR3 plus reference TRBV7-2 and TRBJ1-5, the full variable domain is GAGVSQSPSNKVTEKGKDVELRCDPISGHTALYWYRQSLGQGLEFLIYFQGNSAPDKSGLPSDRFSAERTGGSVSTLTIQRTQQEDSAVYLCASSRTGLQPQHFGDGTRLSIL.

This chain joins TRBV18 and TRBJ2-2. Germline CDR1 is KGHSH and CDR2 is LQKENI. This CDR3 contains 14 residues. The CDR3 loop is CASSPQLGTGELFF.

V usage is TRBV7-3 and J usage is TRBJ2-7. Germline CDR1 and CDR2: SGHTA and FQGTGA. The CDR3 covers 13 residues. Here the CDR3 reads CASSPMGSHEQYF.

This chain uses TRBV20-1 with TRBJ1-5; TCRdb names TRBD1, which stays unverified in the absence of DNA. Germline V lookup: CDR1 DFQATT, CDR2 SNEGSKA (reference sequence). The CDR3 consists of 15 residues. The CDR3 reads CSARGVRQGVQPQHF.

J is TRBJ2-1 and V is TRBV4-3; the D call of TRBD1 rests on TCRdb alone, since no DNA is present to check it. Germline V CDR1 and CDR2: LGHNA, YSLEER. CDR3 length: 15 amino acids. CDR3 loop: CASSQVPAGGNEQFF.

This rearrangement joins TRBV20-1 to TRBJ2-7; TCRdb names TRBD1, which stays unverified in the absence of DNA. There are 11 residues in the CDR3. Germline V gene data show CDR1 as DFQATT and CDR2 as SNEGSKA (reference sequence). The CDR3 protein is CSVRVTYEQYF.

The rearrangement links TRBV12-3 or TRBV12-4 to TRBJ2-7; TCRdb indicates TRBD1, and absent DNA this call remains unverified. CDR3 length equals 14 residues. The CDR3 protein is CASSRRQGNHEQYF.

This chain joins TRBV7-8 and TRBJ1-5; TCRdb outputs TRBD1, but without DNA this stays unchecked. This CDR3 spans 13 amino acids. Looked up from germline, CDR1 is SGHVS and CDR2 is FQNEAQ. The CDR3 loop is CASSPRPDQPQHF.